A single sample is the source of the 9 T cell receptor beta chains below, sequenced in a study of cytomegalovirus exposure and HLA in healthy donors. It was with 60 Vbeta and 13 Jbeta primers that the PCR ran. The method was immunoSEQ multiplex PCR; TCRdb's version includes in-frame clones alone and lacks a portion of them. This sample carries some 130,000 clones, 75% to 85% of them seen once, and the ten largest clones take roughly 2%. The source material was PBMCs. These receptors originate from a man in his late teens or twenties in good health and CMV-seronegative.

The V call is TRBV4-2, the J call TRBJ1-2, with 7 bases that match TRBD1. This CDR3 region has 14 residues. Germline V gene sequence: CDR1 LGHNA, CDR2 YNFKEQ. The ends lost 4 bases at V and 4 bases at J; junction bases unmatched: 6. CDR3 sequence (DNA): TGTGCCAGCAGCCGGACAGGAGACTCCTATGGCTACACCTTC. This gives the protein CASSRTGDSYGYTF.

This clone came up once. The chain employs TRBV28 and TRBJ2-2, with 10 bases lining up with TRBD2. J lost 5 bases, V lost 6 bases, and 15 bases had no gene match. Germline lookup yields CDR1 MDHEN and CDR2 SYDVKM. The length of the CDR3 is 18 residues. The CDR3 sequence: CASSPGLAHRLRTGELFF. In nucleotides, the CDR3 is TGTGCCAGCAGCCCGGGACTAGCGCACCGATTGAGAACCGGGGAGCTGTTTTTT.

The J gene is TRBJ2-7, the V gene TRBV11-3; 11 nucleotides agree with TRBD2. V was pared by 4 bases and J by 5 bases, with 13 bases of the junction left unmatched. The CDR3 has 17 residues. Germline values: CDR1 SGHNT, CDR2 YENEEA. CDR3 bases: TGTGCCAGCAGCTGGGGGGGAACTAGCGGGAGTTCCCACGAGCAGTACTTC. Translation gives CASSWGGTSGSSHEQYF. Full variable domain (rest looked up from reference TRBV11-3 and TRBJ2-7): EAGVVQSPRYKIIEKKQPVAFWCNPISGHNTLYWYLQNLGQGPELLIRYENEEAVDDSQLPKDRFSAERLKGVDSTLKIQPAELGDSAVYLCASSWGGTSGSSHEQYFGPGTRLTVT.

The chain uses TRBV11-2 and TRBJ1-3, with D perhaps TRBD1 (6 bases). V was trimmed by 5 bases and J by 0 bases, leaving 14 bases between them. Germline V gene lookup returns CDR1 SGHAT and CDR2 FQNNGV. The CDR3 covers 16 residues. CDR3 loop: CASSEWTVISGNTIYF. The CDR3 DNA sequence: TGTGCCAGCAGCGAATGGACAGTCATCTCTGGAAACACCATATATTTT.

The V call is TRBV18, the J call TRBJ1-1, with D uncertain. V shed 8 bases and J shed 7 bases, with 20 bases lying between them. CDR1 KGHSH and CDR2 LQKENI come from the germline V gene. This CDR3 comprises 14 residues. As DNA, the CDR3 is TGTGCCAGCAGAACGAGGTCATCCGCCCATGAAGCTTTCTTT. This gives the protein CASRTRSSAHEAFF.

This chain's CDR3 is CASSYRTGLAGVYF. In DNA form, the CDR3 reads TGTGCCAGCAGTTACCGGACTGGGCTAGCGGGAGTCTACTTC. The gene calls are TRBV6-5 and TRBJ2-7; the match to TRBD2 covers 10 bases. CDR1 is MNHEY, CDR2 SVGAGI, per germline. The ends lost 2 bases at V and 13 bases at J; junction bases unmatched: 11. CDR3 length equals 14 residues.

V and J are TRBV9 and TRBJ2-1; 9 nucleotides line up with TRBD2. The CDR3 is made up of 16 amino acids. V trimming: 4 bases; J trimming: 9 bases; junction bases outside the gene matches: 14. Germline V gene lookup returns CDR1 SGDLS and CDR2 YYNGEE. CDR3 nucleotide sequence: TGTGCCAGCAGCCCCAAAACGAAAGCGGGAGGCCCTGAGCAGTTCTTC. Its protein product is CASSPKTKAGGPEQFF. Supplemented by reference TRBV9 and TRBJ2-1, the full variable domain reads DSGVTQTPKHLITATGQRVTLRCSPRSGDLSVYWYQQSLDQGLQFLIQYYNGEERAKGNILERFSAQQFPDLHSELNLSSLELGDSALYFCASSPKTKAGGPEQFFGPGTRLTVL.

CDR3 protein: CASSQGQGNTIYF. As DNA, the CDR3 is TGTGCCAGCAGTCAGGGACAAGGAAACACCATATATTTT. The chain links TRBV6-5 to TRBJ1-3, with D perhaps TRBD1 (6 bases). Per the germline V gene, CDR1 is MNHEY and CDR2 is SVGAGI. V lost 5 bases and J 4 bases, leaving 9 bases between the germline ends. The CDR3 runs to 13 residues.

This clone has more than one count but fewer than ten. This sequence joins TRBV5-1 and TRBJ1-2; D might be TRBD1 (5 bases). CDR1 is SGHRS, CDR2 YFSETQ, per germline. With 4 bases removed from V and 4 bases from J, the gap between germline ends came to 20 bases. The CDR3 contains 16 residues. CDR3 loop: CASSLTYPGVSYGYTF. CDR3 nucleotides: TGCGCCAGCAGCCTAACCTATCCGGGGGTTAGCTATGGCTACACCTTC.